The subject of this entry is one TCR beta chain. Other DNA sequences of this sample code for an identical CDR3. This entry is derived from a study of blood T cell repertoires in COVID-19. Study-wide background: Donors in the United States, Italy and Spain gave samples during acute or convalescent COVID-19.

CDR1 and CDR2 from the germline V gene are GTSNPN and SVGIG (reference sequence). V was cut by 2 bases and J by 2 bases, with 6 bases left in between. The CDR3 length is 12 residues. Here immunoSEQ multiplex PCR was the method, and the copy in TCRdb shows in-frame clones only, minus some. The sample lists some 400,000 clones, approximately 93% occurring once. This receptor was obtained from a woman in her thirties or forties who had been exposed to COVID-19. The sequenced material came from PBMCs or T cells enriched from blood (not recorded which). The chain carries TRBV30 and TRBJ1-2, with D perhaps TRBD1 (5 bases). The CDR3 region has the DNA TGTGCCTGGAGTAGGGGAAACTATGGCTACACCTTC. Protein: CAWSRGNYGYTF.